Listed below are T cell receptor beta chains from one sample, sequenced in a study of shared clonotypes between healthy human individuals. Profiled with immunoSEQ multiplex PCR; TCRdb holds only in-frame clones, not every one. Of about 2.3 million clones listed, over 85% were seen once; the top ten hold about 0.41%. Sequences were obtained from naive CD4+ T cells from PBMCs. These receptors were taken from a man aged 18 to 29 in good health. Some clones in this sample may be carry-over from other donors' samples. The CDR3 runs from the conserved cysteine through the conserved F or W. The D gene is left open where the match is weak. Size is omitted from some rows. Given values are once, few, many or a class for expanded clones.

CDR3 DNA: TGTGCCAGCAGCCTCAGACAAAGCGGAGTTGCCTACAATGAGCAGTTCTTC; CDR3 protein: CASSLRQSGVAYNEQFF; J gene: TRBJ2-1; V gene: TRBV7-2; clone size: NA; D gene: NA
CDR3 DNA: TGTGCCAGCAGAGTAGGACAGGGGGAAACTGAAGCTTTCTTT; CDR3 protein: CASRVGQGETEAFF; J gene: TRBJ1-1; V gene: TRBV7-9; clone size: NA; D gene: TRBD1
CDR3 DNA: TGTGCCAGCAGCTTACCTCTAACAGACAGGGGACTAGATACGCAGTATTTT; CDR3 protein: CASSLPLTDRGLDTQYF; J gene: TRBJ2-3; V gene: TRBV5-4; clone size: NA; D gene: TRBD1
CDR3 DNA: TGCGCCAGCAGCCACGGAGATACGCAGTATTTT; CDR3 protein: CASSHGDTQYF; J gene: TRBJ2-3; V gene: TRBV4-3; clone size: NA; D gene: NA
CDR3 DNA: TGTGCCAGCAGATACAGGGGAGCGGGGGCCGGGGAGCTGTTTTTT; CDR3 protein: CASRYRGAGAGELFF; J gene: TRBJ2-2; V gene: TRBV6-5; clone size: once; D gene: NA
CDR3 DNA: TGCGCCAGCAGCTTGGGTGGTGGAGGAGATACGCAGTATTTT; CDR3 protein: CASSLGGGGDTQYF; J gene: TRBJ2-3; V gene: TRBV5-1; clone size: NA; D gene: NA
CDR3 DNA: TGTGCCAGCAGCTTGTTATCGGGAGATACGCAGTATTTT; CDR3 protein: CASSLLSGDTQYF; J gene: TRBJ2-3; V gene: TRBV11-3; clone size: NA; D gene: NA
CDR3 DNA: TGTGCCAGCAGCTCCCCCTGGACTAGCGGTGACTCCTACAATGAGCAGTTCTTC; CDR3 protein: CASSSPWTSGDSYNEQFF; J gene: TRBJ2-1; V gene: TRBV13; clone size: once; D gene: TRBD2
CDR3 DNA: TGCAGCTCAAGCCCGAGAACCCCAGGGGGCCAAGAGACCCAGTACTTC; CDR3 protein: CSSSPRTPGGQETQYF; J gene: TRBJ2-5; V gene: TRBV29-1; clone size: NA; D gene: TRBD1
CDR3 DNA: TGTGCCAGCAGGTACACAGGGAACTCCTACAATGAGCAGTTCTTC; CDR3 protein: CASRYTGNSYNEQFF; J gene: TRBJ2-1; V gene: TRBV7-3; clone size: NA; D gene: NA
CDR3 DNA: TGTGCCAGCAGCCGGGACAGGCGAAGCGGGGAGCTGTTTTTT; CDR3 protein: CASSRDRRSGELFF; J gene: TRBJ2-2; V gene: TRBV5-4; clone size: NA; D gene: TRBD1
CDR3 DNA: TGTGCCAGCAGCACCAACTCCGGGGGATCCTACGAGCAGTACTTC; CDR3 protein: CASSTNSGGSYEQYF; J gene: TRBJ2-7; V gene: TRBV11-2; clone size: NA; D gene: NA
CDR3 DNA: TGCGCCAGCATAACGGGGGACGGTGCAGATACGCAGTATTTT; CDR3 protein: CASITGDGADTQYF; J gene: TRBJ2-3; V gene: TRBV5-1; clone size: NA; D gene: NA
CDR3 DNA: TGTGCCAGCTCACCTGGAGGGAGCTCTGGAAACACCATATATTTT; CDR3 protein: CASSPGGSSGNTIYF; J gene: TRBJ1-3; V gene: TRBV18; clone size: NA; D gene: NA
CDR3 DNA: TGTGCCAGCTCACCTGGAGGGGTACAGTATGGCTACACCTTC; CDR3 protein: CASSPGGVQYGYTF; J gene: TRBJ1-2; V gene: TRBV18; clone size: NA; D gene: NA
CDR3 DNA: TGTGCCAGCAGCGTTGGGGCGATACAAGAGACCCAGTACTTC; CDR3 protein: CASSVGAIQETQYF; J gene: TRBJ2-5; V gene: TRBV9; clone size: NA; D gene: NA
CDR3 DNA: TGCGCCAGCAGCCCTCGGACTAGCGGGAGAGCCGGGGAGCTGTTTTTT; CDR3 protein: CASSPRTSGRAGELFF; J gene: TRBJ2-2; V gene: TRBV5-1; clone size: NA; D gene: TRBD2
CDR3 DNA: TGCGCCAGCAGCCCCGTCGGGGACAACACTGAAGCTTTCTTT; CDR3 protein: CASSPVGDNTEAFF; J gene: TRBJ1-1; V gene: TRBV5-1; clone size: NA; D gene: NA
CDR3 DNA: TGCGCCAGCAGCTTGGCCCCGGCAGGGTGGGAAAACACCATATATTTT; CDR3 protein: CASSLAPAGWENTIYF; J gene: TRBJ1-3; V gene: TRBV5-1; clone size: NA; D gene: NA
CDR3 DNA: TGTGCCAGCAGCCCGGACAGGTATAATGAAAAACTGTTTTTT; CDR3 protein: CASSPDRYNEKLFF; J gene: TRBJ1-4; V gene: TRBV7-9; clone size: NA; D gene: TRBD1
CDR3 DNA: TGTGCCAGCAGCTCACCGGGACTAGCGGGAAGCGAGCAGTACTTC; CDR3 protein: CASSSPGLAGSEQYF; J gene: TRBJ2-7; V gene: TRBV7-9; clone size: NA; D gene: TRBD2
CDR3 DNA: TGTGCCAGCAGCCGCCAGGGGGTCAGGCAGTACTTC; CDR3 protein: CASSRQGVRQYF; J gene: TRBJ2-7; V gene: TRBV5-6; clone size: NA; D gene: TRBD1
CDR3 DNA: TGCAGCGTTGAATTTCGGGCCGGACGGCCGGACACTGAAGCTTTCTTT; CDR3 protein: CSVEFRAGRPDTEAFF; J gene: TRBJ1-1; V gene: TRBV29-1; clone size: NA; D gene: NA
CDR3 DNA: TGTGCCAGCAGCTTCCGGCCAGGGGGCGATCAGCCCCAGCATTTT; CDR3 protein: CASSFRPGGDQPQHF; J gene: TRBJ1-5; V gene: TRBV9; clone size: NA; D gene: TRBD1
CDR3 DNA: TGTGCCACCCAAATAGCGGGAGGCAATGAGCAGTTCTTC; CDR3 protein: CATQIAGGNEQFF; J gene: TRBJ2-1; V gene: TRBV6-1; clone size: NA; D gene: TRBD2
CDR3 DNA: TGTGCCAGCAGTCCCGGGACTAGTAAAGCGGACGAGCAGTACTTC; CDR3 protein: CASSPGTSKADEQYF; J gene: TRBJ2-7; V gene: TRBV28; clone size: once; D gene: TRBD2
CDR3 DNA: TGTGCCAGTAGGCCAACTCCCGGGACAGGGGGCTCAAGAGTCGAGCAGTACTTC; CDR3 protein: CASRPTPGTGGSRVEQYF; J gene: TRBJ2-7; V gene: TRBV19; clone size: NA; D gene: TRBD1
CDR3 DNA: TGTGCCAGCACCCATAGCGGGAAAACCGGGGAGCTGTTTTTT; CDR3 protein: CASTHSGKTGELFF; J gene: TRBJ2-2; V gene: TRBV28; clone size: NA; D gene: TRBD2
CDR3 DNA: TGTGCCAGCGGGACAGCATCTTACAATGAGCAGTTCTTC; CDR3 protein: CASGTASYNEQFF; J gene: TRBJ2-1; V gene: TRBV9; clone size: NA; D gene: TRBD1
CDR3 DNA: TGTGCCTGGAGTCCGGCAGGGGTCACCGGGGAGCTGTTTTTT; CDR3 protein: CAWSPAGVTGELFF; J gene: TRBJ2-2; V gene: TRBV30; clone size: NA; D gene: NA
CDR3 DNA: TGTGCCAGCAGCCCATTACGGGGACCCCCCGTTGACATTCAGTACTTC; CDR3 protein: CASSPLRGPPVDIQYF; J gene: TRBJ2-4; V gene: TRBV11-2; clone size: once; D gene: NA
CDR3 DNA: TGTGCCAGTAGTATAGTAGGCAGGGGCTCCTACAATGAGCAGTTCTTC; CDR3 protein: CASSIVGRGSYNEQFF; J gene: TRBJ2-1; V gene: TRBV19; clone size: NA; D gene: NA
CDR3 DNA: TGTGCCAGCAGCAAGATCGGGACAGCCGACACCGGGGAGCTGTTTTTT; CDR3 protein: CASSKIGTADTGELFF; J gene: TRBJ2-2; V gene: TRBV5-6; clone size: NA; D gene: TRBD1
CDR3 DNA: TGTGCCAGCAGTTTCGGCTCGGGACGCAATCAGCCCCAGCATTTT; CDR3 protein: CASSFGSGRNQPQHF; J gene: TRBJ1-5; V gene: TRBV6-6; clone size: NA; D gene: NA
CDR3 DNA: TGTGCCAGCAGCTTAACGGGGACCCCCGCAGGGGGGGTGAGTTACGAGCAGTACTTC; CDR3 protein: CASSLTGTPAGGVSYEQYF; J gene: TRBJ2-7; V gene: TRBV7-3; clone size: NA; D gene: NA
CDR3 DNA: TGTGCCAGCAGCCGAACGATTTTTCGGGGACAGGGGAAAAGTGGCTACACCTTC; CDR3 protein: CASSRTIFRGQGKSGYTF; J gene: TRBJ1-2; V gene: TRBV7-8; clone size: NA; D gene: TRBD1
CDR3 DNA: TGTGCCAGCCAGACAGGCCTCTTTATAGGTGGCTACACCTTC; CDR3 protein: CASQTGLFIGGYTF; J gene: TRBJ1-2; V gene: TRBV6-1; clone size: NA; D gene: NA
CDR3 DNA: TGTGCCAGCAGTTTATGGGGGAATACAGGAGTCTACGAGCAGTACTTC; CDR3 protein: CASSLWGNTGVYEQYF; J gene: TRBJ2-7; V gene: TRBV28; clone size: NA; D gene: NA
CDR3 DNA: TGTGCCAGCAGCGTAGCCAAACTAGATACGCAGTATTTT; CDR3 protein: CASSVAKLDTQYF; J gene: TRBJ2-3; V gene: TRBV9; clone size: NA; D gene: NA
CDR3 DNA: TGCGCCAGCAGCGGCGGGACAGCCGAGGAAAAACTGTTTTTT; CDR3 protein: CASSGGTAEEKLFF; J gene: TRBJ1-4; V gene: TRBV5-1; clone size: NA; D gene: TRBD1
CDR3 DNA: TGTGCCAGCAGTTACTCACGCGACCGGTACAATGAGCAGTTCTTC; CDR3 protein: CASSYSRDRYNEQFF; J gene: TRBJ2-1; V gene: TRBV6-5; clone size: NA; D gene: NA
CDR3 DNA: TGTGCCAGCAGCTTAGGGTACGGACTTAGCAATCAGCCCCAGCATTTT; CDR3 protein: CASSLGYGLSNQPQHF; J gene: TRBJ1-5; V gene: TRBV7-9; clone size: NA; D gene: NA
CDR3 DNA: TGCGCCAGCAGCCAAGGTCGGGATTTAACAGATACGCAGTATTTT; CDR3 protein: CASSQGRDLTDTQYF; J gene: TRBJ2-3; V gene: TRBV4-3; clone size: once; D gene: NA
CDR3 DNA: TGTGCCAGCACCCAAGACGGGTATGAGCAGTTCTTC; CDR3 protein: CASTQDGYEQFF; J gene: TRBJ2-1; V gene: TRBV7-9; clone size: NA; D gene: NA
CDR3 DNA: TGTGCCAGCAGGCGACCGGGACAGTACTCCTACGAGCAGTACTTC; CDR3 protein: CASRRPGQYSYEQYF; J gene: TRBJ2-7; V gene: TRBV5-8; clone size: NA; D gene: TRBD1
CDR3 DNA: TGTGCCAGCAGCCGGGCGGACGAGCAGTACTTC; CDR3 protein: CASSRADEQYF; J gene: TRBJ2-7; V gene: TRBV7-9; clone size: once; D gene: NA